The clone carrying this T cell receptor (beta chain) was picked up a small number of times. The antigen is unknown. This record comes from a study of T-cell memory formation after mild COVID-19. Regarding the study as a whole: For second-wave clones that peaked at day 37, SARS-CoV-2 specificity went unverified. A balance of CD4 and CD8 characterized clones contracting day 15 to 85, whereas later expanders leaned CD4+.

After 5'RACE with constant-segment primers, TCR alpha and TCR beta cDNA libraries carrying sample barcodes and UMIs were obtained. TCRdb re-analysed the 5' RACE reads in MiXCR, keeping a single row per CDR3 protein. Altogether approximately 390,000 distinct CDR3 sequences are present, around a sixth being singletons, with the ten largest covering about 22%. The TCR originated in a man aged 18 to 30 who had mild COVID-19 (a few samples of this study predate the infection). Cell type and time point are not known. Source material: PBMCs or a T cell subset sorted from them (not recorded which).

The CDR3 coding sequence is TGTGCCATCAGTCCGGGACAGTTCTACGAGCAGTACGTC. Translating gives CAISPGQFYEQYV. The genes are TRBV10-3 and TRBJ2-7; TRBD1 agrees at 7 bases. This CDR3 region has 13 residues. V gave up 5 bases and J gave up 3 bases; unmatched junction bases: 4. CDR1 and CDR2 (germline): ENHRY, SYGVKD.